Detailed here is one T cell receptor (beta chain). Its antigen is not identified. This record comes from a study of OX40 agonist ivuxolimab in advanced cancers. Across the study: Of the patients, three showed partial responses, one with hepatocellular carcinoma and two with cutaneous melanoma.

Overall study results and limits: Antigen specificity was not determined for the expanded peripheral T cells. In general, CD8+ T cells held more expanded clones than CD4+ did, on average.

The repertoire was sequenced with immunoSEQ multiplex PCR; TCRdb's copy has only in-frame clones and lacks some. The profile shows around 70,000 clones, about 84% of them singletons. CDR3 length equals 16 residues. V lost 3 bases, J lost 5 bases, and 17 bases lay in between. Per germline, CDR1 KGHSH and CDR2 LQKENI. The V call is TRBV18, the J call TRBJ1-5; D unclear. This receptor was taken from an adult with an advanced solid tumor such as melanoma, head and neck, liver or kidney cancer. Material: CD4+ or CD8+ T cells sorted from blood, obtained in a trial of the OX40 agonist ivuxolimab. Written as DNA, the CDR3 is TGTGCCAGCTCACCGTCTCCCCACGGGCCCGATCAGCCCCAGCATTTT. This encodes CASSPSPHGPDQPQHF. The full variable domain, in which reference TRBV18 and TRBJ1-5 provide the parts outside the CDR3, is NAGVMQNPRHLVRRRGQEARLRCSPMKGHSHVYWYRQLPEEGLKFMVYLQKENIIDESGMPKERFSAEFPKEGPSILRIQQVVRGDSAAYFCASSPSPHGPDQPQHFGDGTRLSIL.